This T cell receptor (beta chain) was observed in a study of cytomegalovirus exposure and HLA in healthy donors. Primers: 60 Vbeta forward and 13 Jbeta reverse. Clones were sequenced by immunoSEQ multiplex PCR, and TCRdb holds only the in-frame ones, with some missing. The table has some 140,000 clones, 70% to 80% seen once; the top ten hold over 8.5%. This clone was detected a few times. The sequence came from a woman in her fifties or sixties in good health and CMV-seropositive. The sequencing input was PBMCs.

CDR3 DNA: TGTGCCACCAGCAGAGTCCAGGGGCTATTAGAGACCCAGTACTTC. This sequence encodes CATSRVQGLLETQYF. The chain has TRBV15 and TRBJ2-5, with D possibly being TRBD1 (6 bases). Per germline, CDR1 LNHNV and CDR2 YYDKDF (reference sequence). This CDR3 spans 15 amino acids. Trimming left V 1 base short and J 4 bases short, with 13 bases between. The entire variable domain, with the rest obtained from reference TRBV15 and TRBJ2-5, is as follows: DAMVIQNPRYQVTQFGKPVTLSCSQTLNHNVMYWYQQKSSQAPKLLFHYYDKDFNNEADTPDNFQSRRPNTSFCFLDIRSPGLGDTAMYLCATSRVQGLLETQYFGPGTRLLVL.